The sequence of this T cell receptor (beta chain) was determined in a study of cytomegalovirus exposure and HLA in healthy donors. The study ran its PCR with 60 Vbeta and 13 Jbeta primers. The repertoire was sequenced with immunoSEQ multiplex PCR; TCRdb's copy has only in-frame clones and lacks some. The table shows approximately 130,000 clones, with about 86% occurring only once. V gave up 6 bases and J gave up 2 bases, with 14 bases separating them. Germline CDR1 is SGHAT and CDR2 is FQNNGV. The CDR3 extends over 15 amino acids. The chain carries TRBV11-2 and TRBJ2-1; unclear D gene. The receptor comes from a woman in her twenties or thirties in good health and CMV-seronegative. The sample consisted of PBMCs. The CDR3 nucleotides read TGTGCCAGCAGTCATAGGAGTTTCCCCTACAATGAGCAGTTCTTC. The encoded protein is CASSHRSFPYNEQFF.